Sequencing of this T cell receptor (beta chain) was carried out in a study of response to subunit inactivated influenza vaccine. The CDR3 runs 14 residues. The V and J ends lost 7 bases and 3 bases respectively, with 15 bases between them. The V gene's germline CDR1 is LGHDT and CDR2 YNNKEL (reference sequence). TCRdb reprocessed the RT-PCR reads via MiXCR and lists one record per CDR3 protein. The table lists hundreds of thousands of distinct CDR3 sequences, roughly 9.7% of them singletons. There are many counts of this clonotype. The TCR was taken from a man aged 50 or older who received an inactivated influenza vaccine. This chain uses TRBV3-1 with TRBJ1-1; D call uncertain. This material consisted of PBMCs from blood, taken 45 days after vaccination. The CDR3 coding sequence is TGTGCCAGCAACCGGGCGGGTAGGGACACTGAAGCTTTCTTT. Its translation is CASNRAGRDTEAFF.